The present TCR beta chain was sequenced within a study of monozygotic twins with cystic fibrosis. Background on the study: Library input was 2.5 to 3.5 micrograms of fragmented DNA, with approximately 14 PCR cycles. Overall study findings and caveats: The repertoire was suggested to be naive-dominated, clonality median around 0.0095. Co-twins had the most similar V usage for 13 of 16 pairs, J for 8. Monozygotic CF twins shared more identical nucleotide clonotypes than unrelated patients.

The assay was immunoSEQ multiplex PCR, and TCRdb's table has in-frame clones only and misses some. The table has roughly 23,000 clones, around nine tenths seen once. Details on this clone: The antigen is unknown.

Germline V gives CDR1 SGHAT, CDR2 FQNNGV. CDR3 length: 12 amino acids. V lost 4 bases and J lost 3, with 4 bases in between. The material sequenced was blood. The chain is built from TRBV11-2 and TRBJ1-5; no definite D call. The origin of this receptor is a woman aged 25 to 39 with cystic fibrosis. Here the CDR3 DNA reads TGTGCCAGCAGCTCCTACAATCAGCCCCAGCATTTT. Translated, it gives CASSSYNQPQHF.